This TCR beta chain is from a study of beta chain features in type 1 diabetes. Study-level information: The study found patients and healthy donors alike in age, gender and cell yields. The study's findings and limits: Among type 1 diabetes patients, VDJ junctions had fewer insertions and more deletions.

Reverse transcribing all isolated RNA meant expressed TCRB transcripts were sequenced. Method: immunoSEQ multiplex PCR; TCRdb's copy keeps in-frame clones and lacks some. This sample has about 160,000 clones; 7.5% to 10% occur once, and the top ten carry less than 0.85%. This clone has at least ten counts. The antigen remains undetermined. The CDR3 runs to 12 residues. V was clipped by 6 bases and J by 6 bases; unmatched bases: 3. Germline V gene data show CDR1 as SQVTM and CDR2 as ANQGSEA. Each of the CD4+ naive, central memory, regulatory and stem cell-like memory populations was sorted via CD45RO/CCR7/CD25/CD127/CD95/CD27. Sorting produced populations that all topped 98% purity.

The genes are TRBV29-1 and TRBJ2-7; 12 nucleotides agree with TRBD1. Sample: central memory CD4+ T cells from blood. The receptor's source is a man in his late teens or twenties in good health. In DNA, the CDR3 is TGCAGCGTGGGGACAGGGGGCCGCGAGCAGTACTTC. This translates into CSVGTGGREQYF.